This T cell receptor (beta chain) stems from a study of shared clonotypes between healthy human individuals. Study at large: A donor's plate count was three for CD4 naive and three for CD4 memory; CD8 naive had two and CD8 memory one. Study-wide results and caveats: The study found about 5% of naive CD4 clonotypes shared across a handful of donors.

The split of CD4+ cells yielded CD45RA+ naive and CD45RA-negative memory subsets. Germline V gene lookup returns CDR1 MNHEY and CDR2 SVGAGI. Between the trimmed V and J ends, which lost 9 bases and 15 bases, there was a span of 15 bases. This CDR3 has 10 residues. Replicate PCRs for sorted subsets used 200 ng DNA; this equaled about 30,000 T cell genomes. Measured with immunoSEQ multiplex PCR; TCRdb has only the in-frame clones, and not every one. Here the sample spans 950,000 to 1,300,000 clones, roughly 80% being singletons. The table lists this clone with a few counts. Its antigen is still unknown. This rearrangement joins TRBV6-5 to TRBJ1-5; D gene ambiguous. This sequence originates from a man aged 18 to 30 in good health. The sequenced sample consisted of memory CD4+ T cells sorted from blood. Subset in this sample: CD45RA-negative fraction. The CDR3 DNA sequence: TGTGCCAGAGGGAATCGGGTCCGGCATTTT. Its translation: CARGNRVRHF.